The source of this TCR beta chain is a study of blood T cells in healthy people across ages. Findings of the study overall: Significant beta diversity loss was already apparent by age around 36, declining roughly linearly.

Then a second PCR, running roughly 7 to 12 cycles, was carried out with a sample-barcoded 5' primer and a J-beta primer mix. TCRdb reprocessed the 5' RACE reads with MiXCR, giving one entry per CDR3 protein. The sample shows some 640,000 distinct CDR3 sequences, about 30% of them seen only once. With regard to this clonotype: Its cognate antigen is unknown.

Sequencing used blood. This sequence originates from a woman of 80 years or more in good health.

The CDR3 loop reads CASSLGGRSQESQFF. The CDR3 DNA follows: TGCGCCAGCAGCCTGGGTGGACGGAGCCAAGAGTCCCAGTTCTTC. The rearrangement joins TRBV5-1 to TRBJ2-1; no clear D gene. Trimming cost V 4 bases and J 13 bases, with 24 bases left between them. Looked up from germline, CDR1 is SGHRS and CDR2 is YFSETQ. The CDR3 spans 15 residues.